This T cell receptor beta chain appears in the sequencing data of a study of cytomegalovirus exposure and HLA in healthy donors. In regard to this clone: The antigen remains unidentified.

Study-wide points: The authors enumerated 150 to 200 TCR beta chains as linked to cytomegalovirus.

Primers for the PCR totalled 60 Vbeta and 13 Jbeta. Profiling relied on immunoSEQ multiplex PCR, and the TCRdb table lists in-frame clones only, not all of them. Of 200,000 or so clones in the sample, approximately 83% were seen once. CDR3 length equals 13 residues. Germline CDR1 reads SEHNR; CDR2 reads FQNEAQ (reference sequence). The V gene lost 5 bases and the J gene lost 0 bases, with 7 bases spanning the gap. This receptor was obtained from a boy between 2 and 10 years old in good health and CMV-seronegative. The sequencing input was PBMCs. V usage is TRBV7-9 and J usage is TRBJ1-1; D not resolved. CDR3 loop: CASSPHMNTEAFF. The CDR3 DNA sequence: TGTGCCAGCAGCCCGCACATGAACACTGAAGCTTTCTTT.